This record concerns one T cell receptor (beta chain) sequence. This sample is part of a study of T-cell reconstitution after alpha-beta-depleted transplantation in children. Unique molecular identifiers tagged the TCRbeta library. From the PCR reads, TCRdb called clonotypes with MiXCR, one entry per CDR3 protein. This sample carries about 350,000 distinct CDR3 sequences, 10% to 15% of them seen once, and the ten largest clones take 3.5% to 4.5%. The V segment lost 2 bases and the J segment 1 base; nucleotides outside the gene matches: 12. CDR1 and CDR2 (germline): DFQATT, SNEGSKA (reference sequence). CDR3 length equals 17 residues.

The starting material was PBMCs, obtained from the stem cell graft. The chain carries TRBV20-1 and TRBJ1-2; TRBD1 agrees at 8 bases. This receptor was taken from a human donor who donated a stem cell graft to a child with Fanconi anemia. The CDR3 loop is CSARPNTQGAINYGYTF. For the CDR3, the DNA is TGCAGTGCTAGACCCAATACGCAGGGGGCGATTAACTATGGCTACACCTTC.